These 20 T cell receptor beta chains came from one sample sequenced in a study of radiotherapy plus CTLA-4 blockade in lung cancer. Generated by immunoSEQ multiplex PCR, the TCRdb table keeps only in-frame clones and is missing some. Of 70,000 to 95,000 clones in the sample, more than 75% were seen once. This specimen consisted of peripheral blood, obtained from a patient treated with radiotherapy plus ipilimumab. The receptors here all came from a human donor with non-small cell lung cancer that progressed on radiotherapy plus ipilimumab.

The chain couples TRBV30 to TRBJ1-5; D not resolved. CDR1 GTSNPN and CDR2 SVGIG come from the germline V gene (reference sequence). The CDR3 extends over 14 amino acids. V shed 3 bases and J shed 0 bases, with 9 bases lying between them. Here the CDR3 DNA reads TGTGCCTGGAGACTGGCAGGTAGCAATCAGCCCCAGCATTTT. Translation: CAWRLAGSNQPQHF.

The chain joins TRBV11-3 to TRBJ1-2; a weak D match, TRBD1 (6 bases). The CDR3 is 13 amino acids. Germline V gives CDR1 SGHNT, CDR2 YENEEA. The V gene lost 1 base and the J gene lost 7 bases, with 10 bases spanning the gap. The CDR3 spells CASSLGQVSGYTF. The DNA of the CDR3 is TGTGCCAGCAGCTTAGGACAGGTCTCTGGCTACACCTTC.

This clone showed up just once. This chain uses TRBV19 with TRBJ1-5, with D uncertain. CDR1 is LNHDA, CDR2 SQIVND, per germline (reference sequence). The CDR3 covers 16 residues. The V end lost 3 bases, the J end lost 0 bases, and 12 bases lay between the germline ends. The CDR3 coding sequence is TGTGCCAGTAGTATCTTTCTGGTGTATAGCAATCAGCCCCAGCATTTT. Translated: CASSIFLVYSNQPQHF.

The V call is TRBV11-3, the J call TRBJ2-7, with TRBD1 matching over 9 bases. The CDR3 runs 13 residues. CDR1 and CDR2 (germline): SGHNT, YENEEA. V shed 8 bases, J shed 6 bases, and the junction held 8 bases outside the gene matches. The CDR3 nucleotides read TGTGCCAGCTCGCGACAGGGGGTAGGCGAGCAGTACTTC. Translation: CASSRQGVGEQYF.

The chain employs TRBV19 and TRBJ2-3; 9 bases are shared with TRBD1. Trimming took 10 bases from V and 9 from J; bases not matched to a gene: 5. In germline, CDR1 is LNHDA, CDR2 SQIVND (reference sequence). The CDR3 runs 11 residues. The CDR3 sequence: CATDTGGTQYF. CDR3 nucleotides: TGTGCCACCGACACAGGGGGCACGCAGTATTTT. The full variable domain, rest sourced from reference TRBV19 and TRBJ2-3, is DGGITQSPKYLFRKEGQNVTLSCEQNLNHDAMYWYRQDPGQGLRLIYYSQIVNDFQKGDIAEGYSVSREKKESFPLTVTSAQKNPTAFYLCATDTGGTQYFGPGTRLTVL.

This clone was found once. The chain carries TRBV2 and TRBJ1-5; 7 nucleotides match TRBD1. CDR1 is SNHLY, CDR2 FYNNEI, per germline. The CDR3 runs 15 residues. With V trimmed by 4 bases and J by 5 bases, 8 bases remained unmatched. The CDR3 bases are TGTGCCAGCAGTGGAGACAGGGCTGGCGATCAGCCCCAGCATTTT. It codes for CASSGDRAGDQPQHF.

This clone was counted only a few times. The CDR3 is CASSLSIPYGNQPQHF. The CDR3 nucleotides read TGTGCCAGCAGTTTATCGATCCCGTACGGCAATCAGCCCCAGCATTTT. This chain connects TRBV27 to TRBJ1-5; D ambiguous. The CDR3 loop spans 16 amino acids. Germline V gives CDR1 MNHEY, CDR2 SMNVEV (reference sequence). V was cut by 0 bases and J by 2 bases, with 11 bases left in between.

This sequence joins TRBV10-3 and TRBJ2-6; D is unresolved. V was trimmed by 0 bases and J by 0 bases, leaving 12 bases between them. This CDR3 spans 18 amino acids. Germline CDR1 and CDR2: ENHRY and SYGVKD. This CDR3 is CAISESRTPSSGANVLTF. CDR3 coding DNA: TGTGCCATCAGTGAGTCGAGGACGCCTAGCTCTGGGGCCAACGTCCTGACTTTC.

This clone was counted between two and nine times. This sequence joins TRBV28 and TRBJ2-7; tentative D call: TRBD2 (6 bases). The CDR3 is 15 amino acids. CDR1 and CDR2 (germline): MDHEN, SYDVKM. Trimming shortened V by 7 bases and J by 3 bases, and 19 bases separated the two germline ends. In DNA form, the CDR3 reads TGTGCCAGCACCTCCGGCGGGACGGGGTACTACGAGCAGTACTTC. Amino acids: CASTSGGTGYYEQYF. The full variable domain, completed using reference TRBV28 and TRBJ2-7, is DVKVTQSSRYLVKRTGEKVFLECVQDMDHENMFWYRQDPGLGLRLIYFSYDVKMKEKGDIPEGYSVSREKKERFSLILESASTNQTSMYLCASTSGGTGYYEQYFGPGTRLTVT.

The chain has TRBV5-1 and TRBJ1-4; D may be TRBD1 (5 bases). V was pared by 3 bases and J by 8 bases, with 11 bases between. The CDR3 length is 13 residues. From germline, CDR1 is SGHRS and CDR2 YFSETQ. This CDR3 is CASSSRQKEKLFF. CDR3 sequence (DNA): TGCGCCAGCAGCTCGAGACAGAAGGAAAAACTGTTTTTT.

The rearrangement links TRBV6-6 to TRBJ2-7; D is ambiguous. Trimming stripped 0 bases from V and 7 bases from J, with 13 bases between. Germline assignment: CDR1 MNHNY and CDR2 SVGAGI (reference sequence). The CDR3 is made up of 14 amino acids. The CDR3 DNA follows: TGTGCCAGCAGTTACTCGAACGCCCGGCGAGAGCAGTACTTC. Protein product: CASSYSNARREQYF.

The J gene is TRBJ2-7, the V gene TRBV11-3; TRBD1 matches 8 bases. This CDR3 contains 15 residues. V shed 5 bases, J shed 4 bases, and the junction held 10 bases outside the gene matches. Per germline, CDR1 SGHNT and CDR2 YENEEA. The CDR3 DNA reads as TGTGCCAGCAGCCACGGACAGGGTGATGGGTACGAGCAGTACTTC. Translated: CASSHGQGDGYEQYF.

In this sample, this clone turned up a few times. This rearrangement joins TRBV4-1 to TRBJ2-1; a possible D gene is TRBD1 (6 bases). Germline V gene data show CDR1 as MGHRA and CDR2 as YSYEKL. V lost 0 bases and J lost 2, with 17 bases in between. The CDR3 has 18 amino acids. CDR3 region: CASSQEITGRGPYNEQFF. The DNA of the CDR3 is TGCGCCAGCAGCCAAGAGATTACGGGCAGGGGCCCCTACAATGAGCAGTTCTTC.

This clone was counted once. This chain connects TRBV19 to TRBJ2-1, with 8 bases that match TRBD1. There are 13 residues in the CDR3. After removal of 6 bases from V and 5 bases from J, the junction contained 3 bases not matched to a gene. Germline V gives CDR1 LNHDA, CDR2 SQIVND (reference sequence). The CDR3, as DNA: TGTGCCAGTAGCAGGGGGCAGCACAATGAGCAGTTCTTC. Protein: CASSRGQHNEQFF.

The J gene is TRBJ1-2, the V gene TRBV19, with 7 positions matching TRBD1. The V and J ends lost 1 base and 0 bases, in that order; junction bases with no gene match: 2. Germline loops: CDR1 LNHDA, CDR2 SQIVND (reference sequence). This CDR3 is built from 15 residues. The CDR3 region has the DNA TGTGCCAGTAGTATAGGGGACAGTCCTAACTATGGCTACACCTTC. It translates to CASSIGDSPNYGYTF.

This chain connects TRBV7-3 to TRBJ2-1; 8 bases map to TRBD2. The CDR3 length is 16 residues. V was pared by 4 bases and J by 5 bases, with 10 bases of the junction left unmatched. Germline V gene data show CDR1 as SGHTA and CDR2 as FQGTGA. DNA for the CDR3: TGTGCCAGCAGCTCGATCCCTACTAGCGGTCACAATGAGCAGTTCTTC. Translating it yields CASSSIPTSGHNEQFF.

The gene calls are TRBV4-3 and TRBJ2-1; 15 positions agree with TRBD2. J lost 9 bases, V lost 3 bases, and 12 bases had no gene match. Per the germline V gene, CDR1 is LGHNA and CDR2 is YSLEER. This CDR3 has 18 residues. CDR3 in DNA: TGCGCCAGCAGCCAGATAGGGACTAGCGGGGGGCATATTGGTGAGCAGTTCTTC. Translation: CASSQIGTSGGHIGEQFF.

This clone was seen once. V usage is TRBV6-5 and J usage is TRBJ2-7; D is unresolved. The CDR3 spans 11 residues. V was pared by 7 bases and J by 5 bases, with 9 bases between. CDR1 and CDR2 (germline): MNHEY, SVGAGI. CDR3: CASKHRNEQYF. The CDR3, as DNA: TGTGCCAGCAAACACCGGAACGAGCAGTACTTC.

The chain links TRBV25-1 to TRBJ2-5, with D maybe TRBD2 (5 bases). Trimming left V 6 bases short and J 5 bases short, with 7 bases between. CDR3 size: 11 residues. Germline V gene sequence: CDR1 MGHDK, CDR2 SYGVNS. CDR3 residues: CASSRGETQYF. The CDR3 DNA is TGTGCCAGCAGCCGAGGGGAGACCCAGTACTTC.

This clone was detected a few times. This chain connects TRBV14 to TRBJ2-5, with 7 bases fitting TRBD2. Losses at the gene ends were 4 bases for V and 5 bases for J; bases not matched to a gene: 10. CDR3 length: 15 amino acids. CDR1 and CDR2 (germline): SGHDN, FVKESK. The CDR3 nucleotides read TGTGCCAGCAGCCCCCTTGGGGGGGGAGGCGAGACCCAGTACTTC. It is translated as CASSPLGGGGETQYF.